What follows describes a single T cell receptor (beta chain). Trimming removed 1 base at V and 4 bases at J, with 11 bases between. CDR3 size: 14 residues. Germline loops: CDR1 SGHRS, CDR2 YFSETQ. The data stem from a study of blood T cell repertoires in COVID-19. Some clones are missing from TCRdb's copy, which holds only in-frame ones; the method was immunoSEQ multiplex PCR. The table records 160,000 or so clones, about nine tenths of them present only once. The chain joins TRBV5-1 to TRBJ1-2, with D perhaps matching TRBD1 (6 bases). The clonotype was recovered from an older woman who had recovered from COVID-19. Sample: peripheral blood. CDR3 protein: CASSLLRGSYGYTF. Written as DNA, the CDR3 is TGCGCCAGCAGCTTGTTGAGGGGGAGCTATGGCTACACCTTC.